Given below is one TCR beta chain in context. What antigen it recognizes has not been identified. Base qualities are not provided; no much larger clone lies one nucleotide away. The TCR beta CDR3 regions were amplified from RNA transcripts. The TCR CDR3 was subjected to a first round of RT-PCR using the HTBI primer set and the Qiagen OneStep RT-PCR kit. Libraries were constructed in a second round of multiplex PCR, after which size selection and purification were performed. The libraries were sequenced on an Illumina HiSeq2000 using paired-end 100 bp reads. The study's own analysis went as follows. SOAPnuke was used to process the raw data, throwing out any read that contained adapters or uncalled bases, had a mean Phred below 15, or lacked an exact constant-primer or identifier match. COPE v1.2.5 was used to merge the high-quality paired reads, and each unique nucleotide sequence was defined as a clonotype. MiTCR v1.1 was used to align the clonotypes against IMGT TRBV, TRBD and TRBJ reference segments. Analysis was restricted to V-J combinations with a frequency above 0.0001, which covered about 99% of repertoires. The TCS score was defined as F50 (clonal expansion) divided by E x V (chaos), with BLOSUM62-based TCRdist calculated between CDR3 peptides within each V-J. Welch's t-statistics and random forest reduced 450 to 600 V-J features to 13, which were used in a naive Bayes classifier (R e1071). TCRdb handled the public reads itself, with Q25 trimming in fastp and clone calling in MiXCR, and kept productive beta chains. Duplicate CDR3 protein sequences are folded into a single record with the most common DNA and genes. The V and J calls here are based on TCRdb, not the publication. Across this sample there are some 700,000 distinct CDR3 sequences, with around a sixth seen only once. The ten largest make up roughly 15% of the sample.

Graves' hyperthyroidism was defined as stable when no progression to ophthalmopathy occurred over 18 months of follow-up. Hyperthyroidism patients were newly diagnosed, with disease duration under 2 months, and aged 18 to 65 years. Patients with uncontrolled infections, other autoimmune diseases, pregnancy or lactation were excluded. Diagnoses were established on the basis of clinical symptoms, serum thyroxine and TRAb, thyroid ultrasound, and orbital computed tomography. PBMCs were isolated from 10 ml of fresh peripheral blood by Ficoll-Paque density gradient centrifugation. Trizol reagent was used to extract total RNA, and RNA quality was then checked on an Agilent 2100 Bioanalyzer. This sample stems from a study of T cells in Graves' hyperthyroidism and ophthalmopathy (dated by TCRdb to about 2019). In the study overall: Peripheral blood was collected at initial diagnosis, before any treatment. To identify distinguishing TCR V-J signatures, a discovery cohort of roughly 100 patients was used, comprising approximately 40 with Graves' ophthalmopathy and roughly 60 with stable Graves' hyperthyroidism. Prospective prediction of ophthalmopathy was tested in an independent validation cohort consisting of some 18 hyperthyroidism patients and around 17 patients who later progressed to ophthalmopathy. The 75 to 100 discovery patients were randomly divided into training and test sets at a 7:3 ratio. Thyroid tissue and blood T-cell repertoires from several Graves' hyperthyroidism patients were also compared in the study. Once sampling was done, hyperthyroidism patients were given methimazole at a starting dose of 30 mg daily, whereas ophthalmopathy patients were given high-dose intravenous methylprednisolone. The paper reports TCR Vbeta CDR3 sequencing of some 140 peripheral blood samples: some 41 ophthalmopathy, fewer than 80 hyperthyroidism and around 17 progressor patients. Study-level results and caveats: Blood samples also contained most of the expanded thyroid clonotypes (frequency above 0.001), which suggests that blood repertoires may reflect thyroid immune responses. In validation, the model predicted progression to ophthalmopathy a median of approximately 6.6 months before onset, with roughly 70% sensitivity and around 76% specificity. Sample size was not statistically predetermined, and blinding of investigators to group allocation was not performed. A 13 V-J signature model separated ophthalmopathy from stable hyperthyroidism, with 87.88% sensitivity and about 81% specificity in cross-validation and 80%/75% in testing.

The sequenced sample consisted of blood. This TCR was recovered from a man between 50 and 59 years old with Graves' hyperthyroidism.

The DNA is TGCAGTGCTAGAGATCGGGGGGACACAGGGGGCATGGAGACCCAGTACTTC. This sequence encodes CSARDRGDTGGMETQYF. The sequence is built from TRBV20-1 and TRBJ2-5, with 9 central nucleotides matching TRBD1. As encoded in the germline V gene (reference sequence), CDR1 is DFQATT while CDR2 is SNEGSKA. Here V drops 0 bases and J drops 5 bases, and the junction holds 13 bases not matched to any gene. Inclusive of the bounding cysteine and phenylalanine, the CDR3 is 17 residues long. Only the CDR3 DNA is retained, 51 bases long and in frame from the first base.